A selection of T cell receptor beta chains follows, all from one sample in a study of prognosis after radiotherapy for stage I lung cancer. TCRdb itself ran the multiplex PCR reads through MiXCR, one entry per CDR3 protein. The table lists approximately 14,000 distinct CDR3 sequences, 50% of them singletons. The sequences come from PBMCs, collected before or after stereotactic body radiation therapy (not recorded which). Receptors originate from a donor over 45 with non-small cell lung cancer. CDR3s include the opening cysteine and the closing phenylalanine or tryptophan. Each record gives: D gene, J gene, V gene, clone size, CDR3 protein, CDR3 DNA. A D gene is named only where the DNA matches it firmly. Size is stated for part of the rows, as once, few or many counts, or as a class when the clone is expanded.

D gene: NA; J gene: TRBJ1-2; V gene: TRBV30; clone size: NA; CDR3 protein: CAWSGTSSYGYTF; CDR3 DNA: TGTGCCTGGAGTGGGACATCTAGCTATGGCTACACCTTC
D gene: NA; J gene: TRBJ2-1; V gene: TRBV5-6; clone size: many; CDR3 protein: CASSVALSRGFNEQFF; CDR3 DNA: TGTGCCAGCAGCGTGGCCCTGAGTAGGGGTTTCAATGAGCAGTTCTTC
D gene: NA; J gene: TRBJ1-2; V gene: TRBV6-2/TRBV6-3; clone size: NA; CDR3 protein: CASRDRAGPGYTF; CDR3 DNA: TGTGCCAGCAGAGATCGAGCAGGGCCCGGCTACACCTTC
D gene: TRBD2; J gene: TRBJ2-5; V gene: TRBV27; clone size: medium-sized; CDR3 protein: CASSPGTSSQETQYF; CDR3 DNA: TGTGCCAGCAGTCCCGGGACTAGCAGCCAAGAGACCCAGTACTTC
D gene: NA; J gene: TRBJ2-1; V gene: TRBV11-2; clone size: many; CDR3 protein: CASSLGPGNEQFF; CDR3 DNA: TGTGCCAGCAGCTTAGGGCCAGGCAATGAGCAGTTCTTC
D gene: NA; J gene: TRBJ2-2; V gene: TRBV27; clone size: medium-sized; CDR3 protein: CASSLAFPGELFF; CDR3 DNA: TGTGCCAGCAGTTTAGCCTTCCCCGGGGAGCTGTTTTTT
D gene: TRBD2; J gene: TRBJ2-7; V gene: TRBV20-1; clone size: many; CDR3 protein: CSARLLAGGTYEQYF; CDR3 DNA: TGCAGTGCTAGGCTCCTAGCGGGAGGCACCTACGAGCAGTACTTC
D gene: TRBD1; J gene: TRBJ2-7; V gene: TRBV24-1; clone size: many; CDR3 protein: CATSAAGTGGTYEQYF; CDR3 DNA: TGTGCCACCAGTGCCGCCGGGACAGGGGGGACCTACGAGCAGTACTTC
D gene: NA; J gene: TRBJ2-1; V gene: TRBV6-4; clone size: NA; CDR3 protein: CASFRGWNEQFF; CDR3 DNA: TGTGCCAGTTTCCGGGGGTGGAATGAGCAGTTCTTC
D gene: NA; J gene: TRBJ1-6; V gene: TRBV11-3; clone size: NA; CDR3 protein: CASSLAGASNSPLHF; CDR3 DNA: TGTGCCAGCAGCTTGGCAGGGGCGAGTAATTCACCCCTCCACTTT
D gene: NA; J gene: TRBJ2-5; V gene: TRBV27; clone size: many; CDR3 protein: CASSLLGAGETQYF; CDR3 DNA: TGTGCCAGCAGTTTACTGGGGGCGGGAGAGACCCAGTACTTC
D gene: NA; J gene: TRBJ2-1; V gene: TRBV7-6; clone size: many; CDR3 protein: CASSLVFGNNEQFF; CDR3 DNA: TGTGCCAGCAGCTTAGTATTTGGCAACAATGAGCAGTTCTTC
D gene: NA; J gene: TRBJ2-1; V gene: TRBV5-1; clone size: NA; CDR3 protein: CASSPRGVDEQFF; CDR3 DNA: TGCGCCAGCAGCCCCAGGGGGGTCGATGAGCAGTTCTTC
D gene: NA; J gene: TRBJ2-2; V gene: TRBV6-2/TRBV6-3; clone size: NA; CDR3 protein: CASSVRERYTGELFF; CDR3 DNA: TGTGCCAGCAGTGTACGGGAGCGGTACACCGGGGAGCTGTTTTTT
D gene: TRBD2; J gene: TRBJ2-3; V gene: TRBV27; clone size: NA; CDR3 protein: CASSFTPPGLGSTDTQYF; CDR3 DNA: TGTGCCAGCAGTTTCACTCCCCCGGGACTAGGGAGCACAGATACGCAGTATTTT
D gene: TRBD1; J gene: TRBJ2-5; V gene: TRBV30; clone size: many; CDR3 protein: CAWGQRQGETQYF; CDR3 DNA: TGTGCCTGGGGACAAAGACAGGGTGAGACCCAGTACTTC
D gene: TRBD2; J gene: TRBJ2-2; V gene: TRBV5-1; clone size: many; CDR3 protein: CASSLVRSSGRGNTGELFF; CDR3 DNA: TGCGCCAGCAGCTTGGTTCGTTCTAGCGGGAGAGGTAACACCGGGGAGCTGTTTTTT
D gene: TRBD2; J gene: TRBJ2-3; V gene: TRBV20-1; clone size: NA; CDR3 protein: CSVQVRGGPDTQYF; CDR3 DNA: TGCAGTGTCCAAGTGCGGGGGGGGCCGGATACGCAGTATTTT
D gene: TRBD1; J gene: TRBJ1-1; V gene: TRBV12-3/TRBV12-4; clone size: NA; CDR3 protein: CASSQRTGSEAFF; CDR3 DNA: TGTGCCAGCAGTCAAAGGACAGGGTCTGAAGCTTTCTTT
D gene: NA; J gene: TRBJ1-1; V gene: TRBV5-4; clone size: many; CDR3 protein: CASSFLQPRNTEAFF; CDR3 DNA: TGTGCCAGCAGCTTTTTACAGCCGAGGAACACTGAAGCTTTCTTT
D gene: TRBD2; J gene: TRBJ2-7; V gene: TRBV30; clone size: many; CDR3 protein: CAWSYGNGLAGVTYEQYF; CDR3 DNA: TGTGCCTGGAGTTATGGCAACGGACTAGCGGGAGTGACCTACGAGCAGTACTTC
D gene: NA; J gene: TRBJ2-2; V gene: TRBV27; clone size: NA; CDR3 protein: CASSPNIAVGNTGELFF; CDR3 DNA: TGTGCCAGCAGCCCAAACATCGCGGTGGGAAATACCGGGGAGCTGTTTTTT
D gene: NA; J gene: TRBJ1-2; V gene: TRBV28; clone size: NA; CDR3 protein: CASSTAGHGHYVYTF; CDR3 DNA: TGTGCCAGCAGTACAGCGGGACATGGACACTATGTCTACACTTTC
D gene: NA; J gene: TRBJ1-2; V gene: TRBV28; clone size: NA; CDR3 protein: CASSRLHGYTF; CDR3 DNA: TGTGCCAGCAGTAGGCTACATGGCTACACCTTC
D gene: NA; J gene: TRBJ2-1; V gene: TRBV19; clone size: many; CDR3 protein: CASSIGNEQFF; CDR3 DNA: TGTGCCAGTAGTATCGGCAATGAGCAGTTCTTC
D gene: TRBD1; J gene: TRBJ2-1; V gene: TRBV5-6; clone size: many; CDR3 protein: CASSRGTVSSYNEQFF; CDR3 DNA: TGTGCCAGCAGCCGTGGGACAGTGAGCTCCTACAATGAGCAGTTCTTC
D gene: NA; J gene: TRBJ2-1; V gene: TRBV6-4; clone size: NA; CDR3 protein: CASSEMGQDDGQFF; CDR3 DNA: TGTGCCAGCAGTGAAATGGGGCAAGATGATGGGCAGTTCTTC
D gene: NA; J gene: TRBJ1-1; V gene: TRBV9; clone size: many; CDR3 protein: CASSVKGGGTEAFF; CDR3 DNA: TGTGCCAGCAGCGTAAAGGGAGGTGGCACTGAAGCTTTCTTT